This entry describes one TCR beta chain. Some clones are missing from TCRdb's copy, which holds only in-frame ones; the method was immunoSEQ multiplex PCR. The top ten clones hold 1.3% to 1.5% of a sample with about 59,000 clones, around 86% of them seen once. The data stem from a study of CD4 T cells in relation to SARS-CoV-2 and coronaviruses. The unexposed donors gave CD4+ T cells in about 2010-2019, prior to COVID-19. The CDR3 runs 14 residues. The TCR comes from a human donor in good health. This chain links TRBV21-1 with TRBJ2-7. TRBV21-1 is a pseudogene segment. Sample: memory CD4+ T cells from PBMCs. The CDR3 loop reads CASPRAGSPNEQYF. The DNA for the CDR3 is TGTGCCAGCCCAAGGGCAGGAAGTCCGAACGAGCAGTACTTC.